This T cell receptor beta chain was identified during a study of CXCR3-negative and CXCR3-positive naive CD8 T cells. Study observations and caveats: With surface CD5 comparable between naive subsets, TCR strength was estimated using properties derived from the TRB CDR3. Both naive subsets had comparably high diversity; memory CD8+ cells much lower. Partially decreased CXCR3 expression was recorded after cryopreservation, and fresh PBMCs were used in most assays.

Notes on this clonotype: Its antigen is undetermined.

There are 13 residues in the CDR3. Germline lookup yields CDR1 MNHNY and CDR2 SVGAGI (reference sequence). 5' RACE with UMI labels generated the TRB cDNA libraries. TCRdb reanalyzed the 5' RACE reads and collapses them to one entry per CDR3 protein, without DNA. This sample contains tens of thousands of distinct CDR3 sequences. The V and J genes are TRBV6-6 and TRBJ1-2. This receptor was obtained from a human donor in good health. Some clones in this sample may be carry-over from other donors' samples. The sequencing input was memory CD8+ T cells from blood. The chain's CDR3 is CASKGSLIDGYTF.